The present TCR beta chain was sequenced within a study of control samples from healthy donors and cancer patients. Sequencing used immunoSEQ multiplex PCR; TCRdb keeps in-frame clones, though not all of them. The table records just under 60,000 clones, more than 85% of them present only once. This clonotype was sampled from a man aged 40-55 years with colorectal cancer. Sequencing was performed on PBMCs.

The CDR3 DNA sequence: TGTGCCAGCAGCGTCTCCTCTAGCGGGGGGCTTCACAGGACCCAGTACTTC. Its translation is CASSVSSSGGLHRTQYF. V is TRBV3-1 (or the pseudogene TRBV3-2) and J is TRBJ2-5; 11 bases align to TRBD2. Germline values: CDR1 LGHDT, CDR2 YNNKEL (reference sequence). The CDR3 covers 17 residues. The V and J ends lost 5 bases and 7 bases, in that order; junction bases with no gene match: 15.